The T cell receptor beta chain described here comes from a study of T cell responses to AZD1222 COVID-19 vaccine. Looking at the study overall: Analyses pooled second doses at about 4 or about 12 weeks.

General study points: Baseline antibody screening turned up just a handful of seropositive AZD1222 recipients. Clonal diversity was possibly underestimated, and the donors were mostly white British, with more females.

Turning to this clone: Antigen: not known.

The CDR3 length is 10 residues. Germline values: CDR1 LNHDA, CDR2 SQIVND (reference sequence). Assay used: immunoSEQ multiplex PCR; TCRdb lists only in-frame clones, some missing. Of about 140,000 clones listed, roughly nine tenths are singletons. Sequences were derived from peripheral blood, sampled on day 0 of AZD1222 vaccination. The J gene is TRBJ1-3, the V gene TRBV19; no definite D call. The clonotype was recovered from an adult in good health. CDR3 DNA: TGTTCGAGGTCTGGAAACACCATATATTTT. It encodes CSRSGNTIYF.